Sequencing of this T cell receptor (beta chain) was carried out in a study of blood T cell repertoires in COVID-19. As handled by the study authors: Amplifying reference gene primers gave estimates of nucleated cell counts. The method was immunoSEQ multiplex PCR; TCRdb's version includes in-frame clones alone and lacks a portion of them. That table furnishes V, J and clone size, whereas the DNA furnished D and trimming. The top ten clones hold 7.6% of a sample with 200,000 to 250,000 clones, just under 85% of them seen once. Germline CDR1 KGHSH, CDR2 LQKENI. The CDR3 spans 17 residues. V lost 5 bases to trimming and J lost 0 bases; unmatched junction nucleotides: 10.

The sequenced material came from peripheral blood. The rearrangement uses TRBV18 and TRBJ1-3, with TRBD1 identical over 7 bases. The receptor was derived from a woman aged 50 to 60 with active or convalescent COVID-19. CDR3 sequence (DNA): TGTGCCAGCTCATTAGGACAGGCGATGAGCTCTGGAAACACCATATATTTT. It translates to CASSLGQAMSSGNTIYF.